This TCR beta chain was captured in a study of blood T cell repertoires in COVID-19. Profiling relied on immunoSEQ multiplex PCR, and the TCRdb table lists in-frame clones only, not all of them. In the table there are hundreds of thousands of clones, roughly 85% of which are singletons. The sequence came from a woman aged 40-49 years with active or convalescent COVID-19. Sequencing was performed on peripheral blood.

The CDR3 reads CATSDPRTGEGGYTF. CDR3 coding DNA: TGTGCCACCAGTGATCCTCGGACAGGCGAGGGGGGCTACACCTTC. The rearrangement links TRBV24-1 to TRBJ1-2; 7 positions agree with TRBD1. The CDR3 is 15 residues long. Germline V gene sequence: CDR1 KGHDR, CDR2 SFDVKD. V gave up 3 bases and J gave up 8 bases; unmatched junction bases: 11.